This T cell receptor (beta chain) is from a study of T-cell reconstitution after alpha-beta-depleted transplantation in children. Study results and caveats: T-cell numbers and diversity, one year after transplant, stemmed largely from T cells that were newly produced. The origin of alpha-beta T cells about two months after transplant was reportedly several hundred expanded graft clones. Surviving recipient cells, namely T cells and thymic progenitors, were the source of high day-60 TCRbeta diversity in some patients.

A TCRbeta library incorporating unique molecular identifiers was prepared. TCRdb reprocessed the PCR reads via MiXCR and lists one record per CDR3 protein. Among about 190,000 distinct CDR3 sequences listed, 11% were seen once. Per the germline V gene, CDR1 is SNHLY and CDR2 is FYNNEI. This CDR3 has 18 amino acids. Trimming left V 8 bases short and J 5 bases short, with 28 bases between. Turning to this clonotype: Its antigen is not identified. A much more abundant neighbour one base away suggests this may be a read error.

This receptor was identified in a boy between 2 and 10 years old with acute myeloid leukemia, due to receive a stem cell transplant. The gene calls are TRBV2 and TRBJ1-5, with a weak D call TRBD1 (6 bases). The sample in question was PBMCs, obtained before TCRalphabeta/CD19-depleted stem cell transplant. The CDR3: CASWVWGRGVIKDQPQHF. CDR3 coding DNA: TGTGCCAGCTGGGTCTGGGGCAGGGGCGTTATTAAGGATCAGCCCCAGCATTTT.